Listed below are T cell receptor beta chains from one sample, sequenced in a study of early T cells in non-severe SARS-CoV-2 infection. MiXCR was run by TCRdb on the 5' RACE reads, yielding one entry per CDR3 protein. The sample has 70,000 or so distinct CDR3 sequences, about 9.5% seen once; the top ten hold 7.6%. The sequencing used whole blood, collected at baseline. All receptors come from an adult who was a healthcare worker with PCR-confirmed SARS-CoV-2 infection or an uninfected control (not recorded which). The CDR3 runs from the conserved cysteine through the conserved F or W. Fields, in order: D gene, V gene, clone size, J gene, CDR3 DNA, CDR3 protein. D genes are given only for firm matches. Size is omitted from some rows. Given values are once, few, many or a class for expanded clones.

TRBD1	TRBV7-2	.	TRBJ1-1	TGTGCCAGCAGACAGACAGGGGTGCGGACTGAAGCTTTCTTT	CASRQTGVRTEAFF
.	TRBV12-3/TRBV12-4	few	TRBJ1-5	TGTGCCAGCAGTTTAAGGGGGGTTTCACGTAATCAGCCCCAGCATTTT	CASSLRGVSRNQPQHF
.	TRBV30	many	TRBJ1-6	TGTGCCTGGACGGACAATGTATTTTCACCCCTCCACTTT	CAWTDNVFSPLHF
.	TRBV6-5	few	TRBJ2-7	TGTGCCAGCAGTTACCTAGGACAGTACGAGCAGTACTTC	CASSYLGQYEQYF
TRBD1	TRBV19	many	TRBJ2-6	TGTGCCAGTATCTCCAGGGGGCTAAGCTCTGGGGCCAACGTCCTGACTTTC	CASISRGLSSGANVLTF
TRBD2	TRBV5-4	few	TRBJ2-1	TGTGCCAGCAGACCTTCTTGGGGGGGGAACTCCTACAATGAGCAGTTCTTC	CASRPSWGGNSYNEQFF
.	TRBV20-1	.	TRBJ2-3	TGCAGTGCTCGATGGAGCGTCTTCCCCACAGATACGCAGTATTTT	CSARWSVFPTDTQYF
TRBD1	TRBV7-2	many	TRBJ1-5	TGTGCCAGCAGCGCTCGACAACAGGGGTTCAATCAGCCCCAGCATTTT	CASSARQQGFNQPQHF
.	TRBV20-1	few	TRBJ1-6	TGCAGTGCCCCAATAGGTGGATACTATTCACCCCTCCACTTT	CSAPIGGYYSPLHF
.	TRBV7-2	.	TRBJ2-3	TGTGCCAGCAGCCGGGGAGACCTCACAGATACGCAGTATTTT	CASSRGDLTDTQYF
.	TRBV5-1	few	TRBJ2-2	TGCGCCAGCAGCTTGGCGGGCAGGGGACGCATCGGGGAGCTGTTTTTT	CASSLAGRGRIGELFF
TRBD2	TRBV6-2/TRBV6-3	many	TRBJ2-3	TGTGCCAGCAGTTACGCTAGCGGGGGTCCTTGGGATACGCAGTATTTT	CASSYASGGPWDTQYF
.	TRBV10-2	.	TRBJ2-6	TGCGCCAGCAGTGAGGAGGGGCTCTCTGGGGCCAACGTCCTGACTTTC	CASSEEGLSGANVLTF
.	TRBV20-1	few	TRBJ2-7	TGCAGTGCTAGTCGGCAGGGAAGGACCTACGAGCAGTACTTC	CSASRQGRTYEQYF
TRBD1	TRBV18	.	TRBJ1-2	TGTGCCAGCTCCGGACTGACAGGGGATCAGGATGGCTACACCTTC	CASSGLTGDQDGYTF
.	TRBV6-6	few	TRBJ1-1	TGTGCCAGCGCCCTGCGAGGATTGAACACTGAAGCTTTCTTT	CASALRGLNTEAFF
.	TRBV10-3	few	TRBJ1-1	TGTGCCATCAGTGCCGTGGGTGGCCCTGAAGCTTTCTTT	CAISAVGGPEAFF
.	TRBV5-6	few	TRBJ2-6	TGTGCCACCTCGTATGGGGCCAACGTCCTGACTTTC	CATSYGANVLTF
.	TRBV6-6	few	TRBJ2-4	TGTGCCAGCAGTTACTCGAAACCCGAAAACATTCAGTACTTC	CASSYSKPENIQYF
.	TRBV5-8	many	TRBJ1-4	TGTGCCAGCAGCTTGGCCCCTACAGGGTGGGATGAAAAACTGTTTTTT	CASSLAPTGWDEKLFF
.	TRBV7-9	many	TRBJ2-3	TGTGCCAGCAGCAACCTAGCAACTAGCACAGATACGCAGTATTTT	CASSNLATSTDTQYF
TRBD1	TRBV18	.	TRBJ1-1	TGTGCCAGCTCATGGGACAGGGTGAACACTGAAGCTTTCTTT	CASSWDRVNTEAFF
TRBD1	TRBV20-1	.	TRBJ1-2	TGCAGTGCCGGACAGGGGGCCGGCTACACCTTC	CSAGQGAGYTF
.	TRBV6-5	few	TRBJ1-6	TGTGCCAGCAGTTCCCCCCGTAGGGGAAAGAATAATTCACCCCTCCACTTT	CASSSPRRGKNNSPLHF
.	TRBV5-5	.	TRBJ1-5	TGTGCCAGCAGCTTGGCCTTCCCACGGGGCAATCAGCCCCAGCATTTT	CASSLAFPRGNQPQHF
.	TRBV9	.	TRBJ2-7	TGTGCCAGCAGCCAGGTGGAAGCTGCCTACGAGCAGTACTTC	CASSQVEAAYEQYF
.	TRBV3-1	many	TRBJ1-1	TGTGCCAGCAGCCAAGATTCTTGGGCAATCGAAGCTTTCTTT	CASSQDSWAIEAFF
TRBD1	TRBV2	.	TRBJ2-3	TGTGCCAGCGGGGCGGGGACAGGGGGCACAGATACGCAGTATTTT	CASGAGTGGTDTQYF
.	TRBV7-9	many	TRBJ1-1	TGTGCCAGCAGCTTAACATCGACGAACACTGAAGCTTTCTTT	CASSLTSTNTEAFF
TRBD1	TRBV2	few	TRBJ2-3	TGTGCCAGCAGTCTTACAGGGGGAACGCAGTATTTT	CASSLTGGTQYF
.	TRBV12-3/TRBV12-4	.	TRBJ1-5	TGTGCCAGCAGTTTAGTCCAGGGAGAGGGCAATCAGCCCCAGCATTTT	CASSLVQGEGNQPQHF
.	TRBV11-2	.	TRBJ2-1	TGTGCCAGCAGCTTAGAAGTGAGCTCCTACAATGAGCAGTTCTTC	CASSLEVSSYNEQFF
TRBD1	TRBV4-2	.	TRBJ1-1	TGTGCCAGCAGCCAAGACCGTTTTGCGGGACAGGGGTCCACTGAAGCTTTCTTT	CASSQDRFAGQGSTEAFF
TRBD1	TRBV5-1	many	TRBJ2-5	TGCGCCAGCAGCCCGACAGGGGCAGGGGAGACCCAGTACTTC	CASSPTGAGETQYF
.	TRBV18	.	TRBJ1-1	TGTGCCAGCTCAGCCCTAGGGGATTCGAACACTGAAGCTTTCTTT	CASSALGDSNTEAFF
.	TRBV7-9	many	TRBJ1-2	TGTGCCCATGGGCCATATGGCTACACCTTC	CAHGPYGYTF
TRBD1	TRBV19	many	TRBJ1-2	TGTGCCAGTAGTATCCGACAGGGGCTTTCTGACTATGGCTACACCTTC	CASSIRQGLSDYGYTF
TRBD1	TRBV2	.	TRBJ2-4	TGTGCCAGCACGACAGGGGGACGAAACATTCAGTACTTC	CASTTGGRNIQYF
.	TRBV9	many	TRBJ2-3	TGTGCCAGCAGCCTTGCGGGGCATTCCACAGATACGCAGTATTTT	CASSLAGHSTDTQYF
.	TRBV20-1	few	TRBJ2-3	TGCAGTGCTAGCGGGGGAACCACAGATACGCAGTATTTT	CSASGGTTDTQYF
.	TRBV5-1	.	TRBJ1-1	TGCGCCAGCAGCTTGAGGGGACTTAACCCTGAAGCTTTCTTT	CASSLRGLNPEAFF
TRBD2	TRBV3-1	.	TRBJ2-1	TGTGCCAGCAGCCAAGAAGGACTGGCGGGACTAGCGGGGTTAAATGAGCAGTTCTTC	CASSQEGLAGLAGLNEQFF
.	TRBV19	many	TRBJ1-1	TGTGCCAGTAGTAGCTCACGGGGTCCGCTGGGCACTGAAGCTTTCTTT	CASSSSRGPLGTEAFF
TRBD2	TRBV7-3	few	TRBJ2-3	TGTGCCAGCAGCATTTTAGCGGGGGCCGCCGCTGATACGCAGTATTTT	CASSILAGAAADTQYF
.	TRBV2	few	TRBJ2-1	TGTGCCAGCACCTCAGGGCCTGGTTCCTACAATGAGCAGTTCTTC	CASTSGPGSYNEQFF
.	TRBV5-4	many	TRBJ1-2	TGTGCCAGCAGCCATTCAGGGATCGGTAGCTATGGCTACACCTTC	CASSHSGIGSYGYTF
TRBD1	TRBV6-5	few	TRBJ2-7	TGTGCCAGCAGCACATCACAGGGGTGGGACGAGCAGTACTTC	CASSTSQGWDEQYF